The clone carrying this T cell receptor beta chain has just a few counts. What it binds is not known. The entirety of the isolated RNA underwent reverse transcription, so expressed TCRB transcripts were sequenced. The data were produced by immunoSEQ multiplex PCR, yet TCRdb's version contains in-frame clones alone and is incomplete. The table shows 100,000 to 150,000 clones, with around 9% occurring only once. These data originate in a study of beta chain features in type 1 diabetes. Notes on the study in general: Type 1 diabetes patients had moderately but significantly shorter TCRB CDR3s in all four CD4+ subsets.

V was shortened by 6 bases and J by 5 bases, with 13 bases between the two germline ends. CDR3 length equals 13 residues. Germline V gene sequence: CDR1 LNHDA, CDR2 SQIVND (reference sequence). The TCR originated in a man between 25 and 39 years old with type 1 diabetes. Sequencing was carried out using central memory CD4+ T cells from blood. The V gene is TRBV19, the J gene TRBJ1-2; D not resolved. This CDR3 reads CASRVSGTYGYTF. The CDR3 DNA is TGTGCCAGTAGGGTCAGCGGTACTTATGGCTACACCTTC.